This TCR beta chain was captured by sequencing in a study of shared clonotypes between healthy human individuals. Study-level background: Donors had three CD4 naive, three CD4 memory, two CD8 naive and one CD8 memory plate apiece. Regarding the study as a whole: Naive CD4 clonotype sharing across four donors was around 5.5%.

A note on this clone: As yet, its antigen is unknown.

HIV-negative, healthy adults without recent acute infections or vaccinations were the donors. From germline, CDR1 is MDHEN and CDR2 SYDVKM. Trimming stripped 3 bases from V and 5 bases from J, with 10 bases between. This CDR3 region has 13 residues. Profiling relied on immunoSEQ multiplex PCR, and the TCRdb table lists in-frame clones only, not all of them. The sample contains under 2.5 million clones, 80% to 95% of which appear only once. This chain links TRBV28 with TRBJ1-2; no definite D call. The sequencing sample was made of naive CD4+ T cells from PBMCs. The subset was: CD45RA+ positively selected. This clonotype originated in a man younger than 30 in good health. Some clones in this sample may be carry-over from other donors' samples. CDR3 DNA sequence: TGTGCCAGCAGTTTGCGTCAAGCATATGGCTACACCTTC. Protein sequence: CASSLRQAYGYTF.